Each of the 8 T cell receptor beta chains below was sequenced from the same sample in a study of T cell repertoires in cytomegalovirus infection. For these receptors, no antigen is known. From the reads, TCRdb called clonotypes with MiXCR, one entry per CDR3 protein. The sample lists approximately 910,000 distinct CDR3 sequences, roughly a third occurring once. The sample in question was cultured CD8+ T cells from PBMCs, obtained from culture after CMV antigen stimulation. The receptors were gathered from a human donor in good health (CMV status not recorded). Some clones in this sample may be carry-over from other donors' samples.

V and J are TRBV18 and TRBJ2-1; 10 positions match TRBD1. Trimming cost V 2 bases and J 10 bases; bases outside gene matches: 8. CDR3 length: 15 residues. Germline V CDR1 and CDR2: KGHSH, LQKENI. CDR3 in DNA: TGTGCCAGCTCACCATCCGACAGGGGGCTGTTGGAGCAGTTCTTC. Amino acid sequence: CASSPSDRGLLEQFF.

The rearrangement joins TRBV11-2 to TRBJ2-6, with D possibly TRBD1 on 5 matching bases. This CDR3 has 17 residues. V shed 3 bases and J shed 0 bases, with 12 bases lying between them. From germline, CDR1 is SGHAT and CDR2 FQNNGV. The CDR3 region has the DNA TGTGCCAGCAGCTTTGACAGTTTTTCCTCTGGGGCCAACGTCCTGACTTTC. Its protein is CASSFDSFSSGANVLTF. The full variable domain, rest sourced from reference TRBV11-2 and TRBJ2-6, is EAGVAQSPRYKIIEKRQSVAFWCNPISGHATLYWYQQILGQGPKLLIQFQNNGVVDDSQLPKDRFSAERLKGVDSTLKIQPAKLEDSAVYLCASSFDSFSSGANVLTFGAGSRLTVL.

For the CDR3, the DNA is TGTGCCAGCAGTTTCCAAGATACGCAGTATTTT. Translated, it gives CASSFQDTQYF. The chain employs TRBV28 and TRBJ2-3; D is unresolved. Germline-derived CDR1 and CDR2 are MDHEN and SYDVKM. With 3 bases removed from V and 5 bases from J, the gap between germline ends came to 3 bases. CDR3 size: 11 residues.

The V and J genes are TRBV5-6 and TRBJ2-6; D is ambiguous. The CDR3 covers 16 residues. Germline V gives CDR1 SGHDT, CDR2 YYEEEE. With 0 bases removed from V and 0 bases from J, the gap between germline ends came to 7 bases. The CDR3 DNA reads TGTGCCAGCAGCTTGGACTATTTCTCTGGGGCCAACGTCCTGACTTTC. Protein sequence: CASSLDYFSGANVLTF.

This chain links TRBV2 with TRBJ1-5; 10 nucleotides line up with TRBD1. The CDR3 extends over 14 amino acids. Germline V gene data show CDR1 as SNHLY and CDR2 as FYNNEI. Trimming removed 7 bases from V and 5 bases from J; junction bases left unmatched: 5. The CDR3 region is CASIGDRGHQPQHF. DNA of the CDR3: TGTGCCAGCATTGGGGACAGGGGCCATCAGCCCCAGCATTTT. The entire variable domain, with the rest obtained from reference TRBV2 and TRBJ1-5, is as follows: EPEVTQTPSHQVTQMGQEVILRCVPISNHLYFYWYRQILGQKVEFLVSFYNNEISEKSEIFDDQFSVERPDGSNFTLKIRSTKLEDSAMYFCASIGDRGHQPQHFGDGTRLSIL.

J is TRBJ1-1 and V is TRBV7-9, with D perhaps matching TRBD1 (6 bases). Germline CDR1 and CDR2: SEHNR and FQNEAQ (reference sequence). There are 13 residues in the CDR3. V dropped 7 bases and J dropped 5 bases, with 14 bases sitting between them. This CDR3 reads CASTLTGTTEAFF. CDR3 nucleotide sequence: TGTGCCAGCACCCTTACAGGGACAACTGAAGCTTTCTTT.

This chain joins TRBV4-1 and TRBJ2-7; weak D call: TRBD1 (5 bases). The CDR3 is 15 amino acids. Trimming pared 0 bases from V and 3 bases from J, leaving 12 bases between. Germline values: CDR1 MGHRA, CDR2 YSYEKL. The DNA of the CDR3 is TGCGCCAGCAGCCAAGACTTGGCAGGGAACTACGAGCAGTACGTC. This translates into CASSQDLAGNYEQYV.

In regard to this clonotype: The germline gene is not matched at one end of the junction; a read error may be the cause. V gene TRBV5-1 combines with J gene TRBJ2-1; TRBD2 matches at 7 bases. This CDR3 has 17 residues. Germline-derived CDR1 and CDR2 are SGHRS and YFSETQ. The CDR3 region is CASSFPISGYDYNDQFF. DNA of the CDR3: TGCGCCAGCAGCTTTCCCATTAGCGGGTACGACTACAATGATCAGTTCTTC. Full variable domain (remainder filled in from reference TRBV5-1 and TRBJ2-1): KAGVTQTPRYLIKTRGQQVTLSCSPISGHRSVSWYQQTPGQGLQFLFEYFSETQRNKGNFPGRFSGRQFSNSRSEMNVSTLELGDSALYLCASSFPISGYDYNDQFFGPGTRLTVL.